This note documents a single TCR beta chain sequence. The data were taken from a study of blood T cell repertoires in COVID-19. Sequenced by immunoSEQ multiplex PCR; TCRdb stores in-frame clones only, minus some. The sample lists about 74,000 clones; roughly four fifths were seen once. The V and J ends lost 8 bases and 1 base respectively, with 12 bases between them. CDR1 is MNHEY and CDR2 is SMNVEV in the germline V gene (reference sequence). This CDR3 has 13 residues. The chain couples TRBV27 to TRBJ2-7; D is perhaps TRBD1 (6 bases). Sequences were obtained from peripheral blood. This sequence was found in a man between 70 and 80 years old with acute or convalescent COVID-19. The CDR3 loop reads CASLGQPSYEQYF. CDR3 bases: TGTGCCAGCCTCGGACAGCCTTCCTACGAGCAGTACTTC.